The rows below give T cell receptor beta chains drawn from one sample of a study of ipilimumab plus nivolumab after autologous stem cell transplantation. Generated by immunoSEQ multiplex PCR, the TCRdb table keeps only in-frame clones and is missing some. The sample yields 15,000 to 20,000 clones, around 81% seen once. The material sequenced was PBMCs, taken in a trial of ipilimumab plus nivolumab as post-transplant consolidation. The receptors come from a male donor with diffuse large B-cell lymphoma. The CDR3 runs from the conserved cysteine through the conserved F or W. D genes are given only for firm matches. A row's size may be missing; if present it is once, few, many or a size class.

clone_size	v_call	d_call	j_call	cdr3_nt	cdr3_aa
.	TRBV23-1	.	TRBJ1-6	TGCGCCAGCACCACACCAAACGGGGCGGCCCTCCACTTT	CASTTPNGAALHF
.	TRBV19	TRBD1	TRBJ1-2	TGTGCCAGTAGAGGACAGGGGGCGAAAAAAAACTATGGCTACACCTTC	CASRGQGAKKNYGYTF
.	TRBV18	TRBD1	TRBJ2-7	TGTGCCAGCTCAATCCGGGACAGGGGCTACGAGCAGTACTTC	CASSIRDRGYEQYF
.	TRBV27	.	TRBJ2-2	TGTGCCAGCAGTTTATGGGCAGGGGAGGGCCCCGGGGAGCTGTTTTTT	CASSLWAGEGPGELFF
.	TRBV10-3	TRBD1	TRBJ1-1	TGTGCCAGCGATAACGACAGGGGCGGAACTGAAGCTTTCTTT	CASDNDRGGTEAFF
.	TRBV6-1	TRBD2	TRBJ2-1	TGTGCCAGCAGTCGAAAGGGAGGGAGGAATGAGCAGTTCTTC	CASSRKGGRNEQFF
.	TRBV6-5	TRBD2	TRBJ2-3	TGTGCCAGCAGTTATCTAGCGGGGCTCACAGATACGCAGTATTTT	CASSYLAGLTDTQYF
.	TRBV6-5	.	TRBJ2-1	TGTGCCAGCAGTTACGTCGTAAATGAGCAGTTCTTC	CASSYVVNEQFF
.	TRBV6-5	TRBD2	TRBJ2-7	TGTGCCAGCAGTTTGAGTCTAGCGGGTGTTCCTTACGAGCAGTACTTC	CASSLSLAGVPYEQYF
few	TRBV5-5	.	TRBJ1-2	TGTGCCAGCAGCTTTTACAGTCCCCACAGGGCTTATGGCTACACCTTC	CASSFYSPHRAYGYTF
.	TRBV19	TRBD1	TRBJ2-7	TGTGCCAGTAGTATGGACAGGGGGCGAGGCGAGCAGTACTTC	CASSMDRGRGEQYF
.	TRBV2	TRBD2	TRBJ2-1	TGTGCCAGCAGTGAAGGACTAGCGGTCTACAATGAGCAGTTCTTC	CASSEGLAVYNEQFF
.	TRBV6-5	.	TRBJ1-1	TGTGCCAGCAGTTACGGTGGGGGAAGACCGACCACTGAAGCTTTCTTT	CASSYGGGRPTTEAFF
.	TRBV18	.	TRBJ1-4	TGTGCCAGCTCACCTCAAAGCGGTAGGGAAAAACTGTTTTTT	CASSPQSGREKLFF
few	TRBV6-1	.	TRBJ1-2	TGTGCCAGCGGGCGAACAGCGAATGGCTACACCTTC	CASGRTANGYTF
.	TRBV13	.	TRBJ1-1	TGTGCCAGCCGGCAGGGAAGCACTGAAGCTTTCTTT	CASRQGSTEAFF
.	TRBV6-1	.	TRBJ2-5	TGTGCCAGCAGTCAACGCGAGACCCAGTACTTC	CASSQRETQYF
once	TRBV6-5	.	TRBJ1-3	TGTGCCAGCAGTTACTCGGAGAGACCTGGAAACACCATATATTTT	CASSYSERPGNTIYF
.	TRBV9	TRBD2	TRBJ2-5	TGTGCCAGCAGCGTAGGACTAGCGGGGGGTACCCTTCAAGAGACCCAGTACTTC	CASSVGLAGGTLQETQYF
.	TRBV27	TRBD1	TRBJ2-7	TGTGCCAGCAGTTTATCGACAGGGAACGAGCAGTACTTC	CASSLSTGNEQYF
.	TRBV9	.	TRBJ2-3	TGTGCCAGCAGCGCCGAAGATACGCAGTATTTT	CASSAEDTQYF
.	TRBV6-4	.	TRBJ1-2	TGTGCCAGCAGTGAGGGGGCTGGCTACACCTTC	CASSEGAGYTF
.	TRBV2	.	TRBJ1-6	TGTGCCAGCAGTGAAATTACGGGTTCACCCCTCCACTTT	CASSEITGSPLHF
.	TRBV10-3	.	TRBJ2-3	TGTGCCATCAGTGTGGGGTCGGGGAGCACAGATACGCAGTATTTT	CAISVGSGSTDTQYF
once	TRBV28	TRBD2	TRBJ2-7	TGTGCCAGCTCGACCGGGACTAGCGGGGGGGCGGCCTACGAGCAGTACTTC	CASSTGTSGGAAYEQYF
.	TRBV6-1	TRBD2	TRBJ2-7	TGTGCCAGCAGTGAACTAGCGGGGGGCTCCTACGAGCAGTACTTC	CASSELAGGSYEQYF
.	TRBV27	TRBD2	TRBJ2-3	TGTGCCAGCAGTTTATCAGGACTAGCGGGGGGGCTGTTCTCAGATACGCAGTATTTT	CASSLSGLAGGLFSDTQYF
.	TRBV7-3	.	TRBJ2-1	TGTGCCAGCAGCTTAGGGGCCAGGGGTTCCTACAATGAGCAGTTCTTC	CASSLGARGSYNEQFF
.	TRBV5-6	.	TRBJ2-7	TGTGCCAGCAGCCCTACATACGGGTCCTACGAGCAGTACTTC	CASSPTYGSYEQYF
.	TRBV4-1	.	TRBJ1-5	TGCGCCAGCAGCCAAGAAGCACACCTCTATAGCAATCAGCCCCAGCATTTT	CASSQEAHLYSNQPQHF
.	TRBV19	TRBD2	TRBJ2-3	TGTGCCAGTAGTATAGAGGCCGGGACTAGCGGGGCGTTCACAGATACGCAGTATTTT	CASSIEAGTSGAFTDTQYF
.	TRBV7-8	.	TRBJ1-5	TGTGCCAGCAGCGCTCAGGGGTTGAGCAATCAGCCCCAGCATTTT	CASSAQGLSNQPQHF
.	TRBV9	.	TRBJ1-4	TGTGCCAGCAGCGCAGGGTTGGATTACGGAAATGAAAAACTGTTTTTT	CASSAGLDYGNEKLFF
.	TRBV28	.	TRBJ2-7	TGTGCCAGCAGTCACCAACAGGGATCCTACGAGCAGTACTTC	CASSHQQGSYEQYF
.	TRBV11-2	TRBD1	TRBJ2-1	TGTGCCAGCAGCTTTTCGGACAGGGGGCGAAATTACAATGAGCAGTTCTTC	CASSFSDRGRNYNEQFF
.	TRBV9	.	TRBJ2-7	TGTGCCAGCAGCGCCGGACTAAACTACGAGCAGTACTTC	CASSAGLNYEQYF
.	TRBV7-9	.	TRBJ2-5	TGTGCCAGCAGCTTATGGTCAGGACAAGAGACCCAGTACTTC	CASSLWSGQETQYF
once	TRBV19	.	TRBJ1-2	TGTGCCAGTAGTACCAGGGGTGGTAACTATGGCTACACCTTC	CASSTRGGNYGYTF
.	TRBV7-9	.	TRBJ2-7	TGTGCCAGCAGCGAAACCGGGTTCGGGGGCCACGAGCAGTACTTC	CASSETGFGGHEQYF
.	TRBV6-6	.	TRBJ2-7	TGTGCCAGCAGTAATACCTACGAGCAGTACTTC	CASSNTYEQYF
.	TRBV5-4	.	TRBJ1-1	TGTGCCAGCAGCCTGGCTGAGGGGATGAACACTGAAGCTTTCTTT	CASSLAEGMNTEAFF
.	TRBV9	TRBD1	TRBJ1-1	TGTGCCAGCAGCGCAACAGGGGACACTGAAGCTTTCTTT	CASSATGDTEAFF
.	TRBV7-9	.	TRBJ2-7	TGTGCCAGCAGCCCGCAAATGGGACCCTACGAGCAGTACTTC	CASSPQMGPYEQYF
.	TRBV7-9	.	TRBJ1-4	TGTGCCAGCAGCCCCCTGACTGAGACTAATGAAAAACTGTTTTTT	CASSPLTETNEKLFF
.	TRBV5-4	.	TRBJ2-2	TGTGCCAGCAGCTCCCAAATAGCGCAGAACACCGGGGAGCTGTTTTTT	CASSSQIAQNTGELFF
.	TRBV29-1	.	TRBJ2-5	TGCAGCGTTGAAGAAGTATGGGCAGCACAAGAGACCCAGTACTTC	CSVEEVWAAQETQYF
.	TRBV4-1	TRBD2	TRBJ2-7	TGCGCCAGCAGCCGGACTAGCGGGGCATACGAGCAGTACTTC	CASSRTSGAYEQYF
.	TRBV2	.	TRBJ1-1	TGTGCCAGCGGTCGCTCGGGAGGGGCGGACAACACTGAAGCTTTCTTT	CASGRSGGADNTEAFF
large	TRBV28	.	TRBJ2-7	TGTGCCAGCAGTTTTACAGAGACCCGCGAGCAGTACTTC	CASSFTETREQYF
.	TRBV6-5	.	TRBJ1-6	TGTGCCAGCAGTTACACAGAAGATAATTCACCCCTCCACTTT	CASSYTEDNSPLHF
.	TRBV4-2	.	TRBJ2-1	TGTGCCAGCAGGAAAGAGGATGAGCAGTTCTTC	CASRKEDEQFF
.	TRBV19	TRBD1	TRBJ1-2	TGTGCCAGTAGTACAGGACAGGGAAGCTATGGCTACACCTTC	CASSTGQGSYGYTF
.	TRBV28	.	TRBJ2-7	TGTGCCAGCAGGACTAATCTCGCGATTTACGAGCAGTACTTC	CASRTNLAIYEQYF
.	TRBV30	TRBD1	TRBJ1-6	TGTGCCTCACACAGGGGCCGGAATTCACCCCTCCACTTT	CASHRGRNSPLHF